These 22 T cell receptor beta chains originate from one sample sequenced in a study of PD-1 blockade in classical Hodgkin lymphoma. Indicated time point: cycle 4 day 1 (C4D1), after more than 5 weeks of nivolumab. The patients all showed relapse after autologous stem cell transplantation, while their brentuximab vedotin exposure varied. The CD4+ T cells used were purified from thawed PBMCs through magnetic negative selection. The data were produced by immunoSEQ multiplex PCR, yet TCRdb's version contains in-frame clones alone and is incomplete. The sample lists about 9,700 clones; roughly four fifths were seen once. This material consisted of CD4+ T cells from blood, taken before the fourth cycle of nivolumab. These receptors were taken from a human donor with classical Hodgkin lymphoma.

DNA for the CDR3: TGTGCCAGCAGTGATAGCTATGCAGAGACGACCCAGTACTTC. Translating it yields CASSDSYAETTQYF. V usage is TRBV2 and J usage is TRBJ2-5; no reliable D call. Germline CDR1 reads SNHLY; CDR2 reads FYNNEI. This CDR3 is built from 14 residues. V was cut by 3 bases and J by 7 bases, with 15 bases left in between.

The V and J genes are TRBV2 and TRBJ2-3; D gene unclear. The CDR3 sequence is 13 residues long. Trimming removed 6 bases at V and 2 bases at J, with 9 bases between. CDR1 and CDR2 (germline): SNHLY, FYNNEI. CDR3 region: CASRQDPTDTQYF. The CDR3 nucleotides are TGTGCCAGCAGGCAGGACCCCACAGATACGCAGTATTTT.

Remarks on this clone: One end of the junction fails to match germline, which may point to a read error. At the DNA level, this CDR3 is encoded by other sequences in the same sample as well. The chain is built from TRBV7-2 and TRBJ2-7; 11 nucleotides align to TRBD1. The V gene's germline CDR1 is SGHTA and CDR2 FQGNSA. The CDR3 spans 14 residues. CDR3 DNA sequence: TGCGCCAGCAGCCCGGGACAGGGGGTTTACGAGCAGTACTTC. Translation: CASSPGQGVYEQYF.

The V gene is TRBV5-1, the J gene TRBJ1-6; 12 nucleotides match TRBD1. There are 18 residues in the CDR3. Germline V CDR1 and CDR2: SGHRS, YFSETQ. Trimming took 0 bases from V and 5 from J; bases not matched to a gene: 6. CDR3: CASSLAPGQGADNSPLHF. The CDR3, as DNA: TGCGCCAGCAGCTTGGCGCCGGGACAGGGGGCAGATAATTCACCCCTCCACTTT.

This chain joins TRBV5-1 and TRBJ1-3; possibly TRBD1 for D (5 bases). Germline V CDR1 and CDR2: SGHRS, YFSETQ. The CDR3 spans 14 residues. Trimming shortened V by 5 bases and J by 0 bases, and 9 bases separated the two germline ends. The CDR3 DNA follows: TGCGCCAGCAGACAGGAGAGCTCTGGAAACACCATATATTTT. This gives the protein CASRQESSGNTIYF.

Of note for this clone: With a much larger clone just one base away, this may be a read error. The V gene is TRBV5-1, the J gene TRBJ1-1, with D tentatively TRBD1 (5 bases). Germline assignment: CDR1 SGHRS and CDR2 YFSETQ. The germline V and J ends were trimmed by 1 base and 4 bases, with 11 bases remaining between them. The CDR3 is made up of 14 amino acids. In DNA form, the CDR3 reads TGCGCCAGCAGCTTGAGGGGTTTGGGCACTGAAGCTTTCTTT. Its translation is CASSLRGLGTEAFF.

In its sample, this clone was seen a few times. The V and J genes are TRBV11-2 and TRBJ2-3; 10 bases are shared with TRBD1. The length of the CDR3 is 17 residues. V was pared by 6 bases and J by 4 bases, with 13 bases of the junction left unmatched. Germline V gene lookup returns CDR1 SGHAT and CDR2 FQNNGV. DNA for the CDR3: TGTGCCAGCAGGCCGTTACCGGGACAGGGGAACCCAGATACGCAGTATTTT. Its protein product is CASRPLPGQGNPDTQYF.

The chain carries TRBV5-4 and TRBJ1-1, with D possibly being TRBD1 (6 bases). Germline V gives CDR1 SGHNT, CDR2 YYREEE (reference sequence). V was clipped by 1 base and J by 7 bases, with 17 bases between them. CDR3 size: 15 residues. The DNA for the CDR3 is TGTGCCAGCAGCTTGTATAATGCAGGGGTACGTGAAGCTTTCTTT. Translated: CASSLYNAGVREAFF. Using reference TRBV5-4 and TRBJ1-1 for the parts outside the CDR3, the full variable domain is ETGVTQSPTHLIKTRGQQVTLRCSSQSGHNTVSWYQQALGQGPQFIFQYYREEENGRGNFPPRFSGLQFPNYSSELNVNALELDDSALYLCASSLYNAGVREAFFGQGTRLTVV.

The chain couples TRBV7-2 to TRBJ1-1; 11 bases match TRBD1. CDR1 is SGHTA, CDR2 FQGNSA, per germline. Trimming at V came to 4 bases and at J to 13 bases, leaving 14 bases not matched to a gene. The CDR3 totals 15 residues. The CDR3 sequence: CASSSQGVSGTGGFF. CDR3 sequence (DNA): TGTGCCAGCAGCTCCCAAGGGGTTTCCGGGACAGGGGGTTTCTTT.

V is TRBV30 and J is TRBJ1-5; D may be TRBD1 (5 bases). This CDR3 comprises 13 residues. V was trimmed by 3 bases and J by 3 bases, leaving 9 bases between them. Germline values: CDR1 GTSNPN, CDR2 SVGIG (reference sequence). The CDR3 coding sequence is TGTGCCTGGAGCGCAGGGTACAATCAGCCCCAGCATTTT. Its translation is CAWSAGYNQPQHF.

This chain joins TRBV5-1 and TRBJ1-2, with unresolved D. Germline values: CDR1 SGHRS, CDR2 YFSETQ. This CDR3 region has 14 residues. V lost 1 base and J 0 bases, leaving 7 bases between the germline ends. CDR3 in amino acids: CASSLLNPNYGYTF. Written as DNA, the CDR3 is TGCGCCAGCAGCTTGTTGAATCCTAACTATGGCTACACCTTC. Full variable domain (outside the CDR3, taken from reference TRBV5-1 and TRBJ1-2): KAGVTQTPRYLIKTRGQQVTLSCSPISGHRSVSWYQQTPGQGLQFLFEYFSETQRNKGNFPGRFSGRQFSNSRSEMNVSTLELGDSALYLCASSLLNPNYGYTFGSGTRLTVV.

The rearrangement uses TRBV11-2 and TRBJ2-5; 8 nucleotides match TRBD1. Judging by the DNA end, TRBJ2-7 fits better; the J call may be wrong. CDR3 size: 14 residues. Germline assignment: CDR1 SGHAT and CDR2 FQNNGV. This CDR3 is CASSLEGQVYEQYF. The CDR3, as DNA: TGTGCCAGCAGCTTAGAGGGACAGGTCTACGAGCAGTACTTC.

The V gene is TRBV19, the J gene TRBJ2-2, with D tentatively TRBD1 (5 bases). V lost 7 bases and J lost 3, with 9 bases in between. Germline V CDR1 and CDR2: LNHDA, SQIVND (reference sequence). The length of the CDR3 is 13 residues. CDR3 sequence reads: CASTSQDTGELFF. The CDR3 DNA is TGTGCCAGTACCTCACAGGACACCGGGGAGCTGTTTTTT.

The count of this clone is one. The rearrangement links TRBV30 to TRBJ1-5; D call uncertain. Trimming left V 2 bases short and J 7 bases short, with 18 bases between. The CDR3 consists of 15 residues. Germline V gene lookup returns CDR1 GTSNPN and CDR2 SVGIG (reference sequence). Here the CDR3 reads CAWSPWTAAVQPQHF. DNA of the CDR3: TGTGCCTGGAGTCCCTGGACGGCCGCGGTACAGCCCCAGCATTTT.

The rearrangement uses TRBV19 and TRBJ1-1; 7 bases fit TRBD1. The CDR3 consists of 16 residues. Germline trimming cut 5 bases from V and 0 bases from J; bases unmatched to any gene: 9. Germline V lookup: CDR1 LNHDA, CDR2 SQIVND (reference sequence). The CDR3 loop reads CASSSQGGTVNTEAFF. The CDR3 nucleotides are TGTGCCAGTAGTTCCCAAGGCGGGACAGTGAACACTGAAGCTTTCTTT.

The genes are TRBV28 and TRBJ2-7; D not certain. CDR3 size: 13 residues. V was clipped by 2 bases and J by 3 bases, with 8 bases between them. Germline V CDR1 and CDR2: MDHEN, SYDVKM. CDR3 bases: TGTGCCAGCAGTTTAGGGCAGGACTACGAGCAGTACTTC. Its translation is CASSLGQDYEQYF.

The CDR3 reads CASRLTGREEGYTF. Written as DNA, the CDR3 is TGTGCCAGCAGACTAACGGGCAGGGAGGAGGGCTACACCTTC. The chain uses TRBV14 and TRBJ1-2; TRBD1 is a possible D gene (5 bases). In germline, CDR1 is SGHDN, CDR2 FVKESK. The CDR3 length is 14 residues. Trimming took off 6 bases at V and 8 bases at J, with 19 bases between the two ends.

This chain joins TRBV5-1 and TRBJ1-2, with D hard to call. V gave up 4 bases and J gave up 4 bases, with 14 bases separating them. CDR3 size: 14 residues. CDR1 is SGHRS, CDR2 YFSETQ, per germline. The CDR3 DNA follows: TGCGCCAGCAGCCAGGATGACGCGACCTATGGCTACACCTTC. As protein: CASSQDDATYGYTF.

The rearrangement uses TRBV28 and TRBJ2-7; D might be TRBD1 (5 bases). The ends were cut back, 1 base at V and 4 bases at J, with 5 bases in the middle. Germline V gene data show CDR1 as MDHEN and CDR2 as SYDVKM. CDR3 size: 12 residues. CDR3 sequence reads: CASSLSGYEQYF. The DNA of the CDR3 is TGTGCCAGCAGTTTATCAGGGTACGAGCAGTACTTC.

This chain uses TRBV28 with TRBJ1-2, with a weak D call TRBD1 (5 bases). Looked up from germline, CDR1 is MDHEN and CDR2 is SYDVKM. The CDR3 sequence is 14 residues long. The V gene lost 5 bases and the J gene lost 4 bases, with 14 bases spanning the gap. This chain's CDR3 is CASSPGGESYGYTF. The CDR3 DNA sequence: TGTGCCAGCAGTCCCGGGGGAGAGAGCTATGGCTACACCTTC.

This rearrangement joins TRBV21-1 to TRBJ1-1. TRBV21-1 is shown as a pseudogene. CDR3 length: 14 amino acids. CDR3 DNA sequence: TGTGCCAGCAGCCAAAGAGGGTCGAACACTGAAGCTTTCTTT. Residues: CASSQRGSNTEAFF.

The chain joins TRBV7-1 to TRBJ2-7; 8 bases match TRBD2. TRBV7-1 belongs to the ORF category, with a function that is uncertain. This CDR3 spans 16 amino acids. Trimming took 4 bases from V and 3 from J; bases not matched to a gene: 11. In nucleotides, the CDR3 is TGTGCCAGCAGCTTAGATTTCGCGGGGGGTAGCTACGAGCAGTACTTC. This gives the protein CASSLDFAGGSYEQYF.